The 10 T cell receptor beta chains below were found in one sample sequenced in a study of T cells in pancreatic ductal adenocarcinoma. Surgery without prior neoadjuvant therapy was the treatment of the selected pancreatic ductal adenocarcinoma patients. The protocol was immunoSEQ multiplex PCR, while the TCRdb copy is restricted to in-frame clones and leaves out a portion. The sample shows roughly 100,000 clones, more than 90% of them seen only once. What was sequenced was PBMCs. These receptors came from a human donor with pancreatic ductal adenocarcinoma.

The J gene is TRBJ1-2, the V gene TRBV28, with D perhaps matching TRBD1 (5 bases). This CDR3 spans 13 amino acids. Deletions cut 5 bases from V and 4 bases from J, with 11 bases between. Germline CDR1 reads MDHEN; CDR2 reads SYDVKM. CDR3 sequence reads: CASSQQELYGYTF. The CDR3, as DNA: TGTGCCAGCAGTCAACAGGAGCTCTATGGCTACACCTTC.

The CDR3 bases are TGTGCCAGCAGCCGAGGTGGGTCTTCCTACGAGCAGTACTTC. Translating it yields CASSRGGSSYEQYF. The V gene is TRBV6-5, the J gene TRBJ2-7; D gene ambiguous. The length of the CDR3 is 14 residues. V was cut by 6 bases and J by 1 base, with 13 bases left in between. Germline CDR1 reads MNHEY; CDR2 reads SVGAGI.

The chain carries TRBV27 and TRBJ1-5; a weak D match, TRBD1 (5 bases). The CDR3 extends over 14 amino acids. The V end was cut by 3 bases, the J end by 7 bases, with 13 bases between. Germline V gene data show CDR1 as MNHEY and CDR2 as SMNVEV (reference sequence). Here the CDR3 DNA reads TGTGCCAGCAGTTTTGGGCAGGGTGGCCAGCCCCAGCATTTT. Protein: CASSFGQGGQPQHF.

This sequence joins TRBV7-2 and TRBJ1-5; 7 bases fit TRBD1. Losses at the gene ends were 4 bases for V and 7 bases for J; bases not matched to a gene: 7. Germline V lookup: CDR1 SGHTA, CDR2 FQGNSA. The CDR3 extends over 14 amino acids. The CDR3 DNA follows: TGTGCCAGCAGCTCGGGACAGCCCGGACAGCCCCAGCATTTT. The encoded protein is CASSSGQPGQPQHF.

The chain links TRBV7-3 to TRBJ2-3; TRBD1 agrees at 8 bases. The CDR3 spans 15 residues. V lost 5 bases, J lost 0 bases, and 4 bases stayed unmatched. Germline CDR1 is SGHTA and CDR2 is FQGTGA. Here the CDR3 DNA reads TGTGCCAGCAGCAACAGGGGGGCTAGCACAGATACGCAGTATTTT. It yields the protein CASSNRGASTDTQYF.

The CDR3 here is CASIGLAAYNEQFF. The CDR3 nucleotides are TGTGCCAGCATTGGACTAGCGGCTTACAATGAGCAGTTCTTC. The chain links TRBV25-1 to TRBJ2-1; 10 bases match TRBD2. This CDR3 comprises 14 residues. Losses at the gene ends were 7 bases for V and 4 bases for J; bases not matched to a gene: 4. Germline-derived CDR1 and CDR2 are MGHDK and SYGVNS.

This sequence joins TRBV5-1 and TRBJ2-3, with TRBD2 identical over 10 bases. Looked up from germline, CDR1 is SGHRS and CDR2 is YFSETQ. The junction had 9 bases not matched to a gene; V was cut back by 7 bases and J by 4 bases. This CDR3 has 15 residues. CDR3 in amino acids: CASGLAGVTSDTQYF. CDR3 nucleotide sequence: TGCGCCAGCGGGCTAGCGGGAGTGACCTCAGATACGCAGTATTTT.

This rearrangement joins TRBV2 to TRBJ2-3, with 7 bases fitting TRBD1. V gave up 5 bases and J gave up 0 bases; unmatched junction bases: 2. The CDR3 is made up of 14 amino acids. Germline V CDR1 and CDR2: SNHLY, FYNNEI. The DNA for the CDR3 is TGTGCCAGCAGTTGGGACAGCAGCACAGATACGCAGTATTTT. This gives the protein CASSWDSSTDTQYF. Drawing the rest from reference TRBV2 and TRBJ2-3, the complete variable domain is EPEVTQTPSHQVTQMGQEVILRCVPISNHLYFYWYRQILGQKVEFLVSFYNNEISEKSEIFDDQFSVERPDGSNFTLKIRSTKLEDSAMYFCASSWDSSTDTQYFGPGTRLTVL.

The genes are TRBV4-2 and TRBJ2-7; D may be TRBD2 (5 bases). The CDR3 covers 15 residues. Trimming removed 0 bases from V and 3 bases from J, with 12 bases in between. Germline CDR1 and CDR2: LGHNA and YNFKEQ. This CDR3 reads CASSQELVGSYEQYF. The CDR3 bases are TGTGCCAGCAGCCAAGAACTAGTAGGCAGCTACGAGCAGTACTTC.

This clone is a singleton in its sample. The chain is built from TRBV29-1 and TRBJ2-7, with 8 bases matching TRBD1. After removal of 4 bases from V and 5 bases from J, the junction contained 4 bases not matched to a gene. This CDR3 contains 12 residues. Per germline, CDR1 SQVTM and CDR2 ANQGSEA. CDR3 region: CSVGRGLDEQYF. The CDR3 nucleotides are TGCAGCGTTGGCAGGGGGCTAGACGAGCAGTACTTC.